This T cell receptor beta chain was identified during a study of T cell clones after liver transplantation (dated by TCRdb to between 2018 and 2020). The study in broad terms: Samples were obtained from ITN030ST, a randomized trial in which withdrawal of immunosuppression was attempted within 2 years of liver transplantation. After a pre-transplant mixed lymphocyte reaction, TCRbeta sequencing was used to pinpoint donor-reactive T cell clones, which were subsequently tracked in post-transplant blood. Blood samples were collected pre-transplant, then pre-randomization ahead of withdrawal, and finally post-randomization once withdrawal had either been completed or failed. Until randomization at 12-24 months post-transplant, subjects were given standard immunosuppression, with no induction therapy. The studied cohort comprised 8 liver transplant recipients, 3 classified as tolerant and 5 as non-tolerant. Third party-reactive TCRbeta sequences from pre-transplant MLRs were also identified as an antigen-independent comparator for donor-reactive sequences. Of the eight recipients, a few were HCV-positive, while the remaining recipients had been transplanted for non-autoimmune, non-viral indications. To count as tolerant, a recipient had to stay completely off immunosuppression for at least one year without liver enzymes climbing beyond twice the upper limit of normal. Findings and caveats that apply to the study as a whole: Because allograft tissue specimens were not available, migration of donor-reactive T cells into the graft, rather than deletion, may have occurred. A significant post-transplant decrease in circulating donor-reactive CD4 TCRbeta sequences was observed in 5 of 8 subjects, irrespective of tolerance or HCV status. The conclusions were preliminary, being limited by small, heterogeneous patient numbers and by non-standardized post-transplant time points. A greater decline was seen for donor-reactive sequences than for third party-reactive sequences, suggesting partial antigen-specific deletion unrelated to withdrawal success. When repertoire turnover was accounted for, significantly reduced detection of donor-reactive sequences was found in 7 of 8 subjects for CD4 and in 8 of 8 subjects for CD8. Low numbers of available donor cells limited the measurable donor-reactive repertoire in two subjects.

Using immunoSEQ, frozen genomic DNA was subjected to high-throughput TCRbeta CDR3 sequencing, a process that included PCR amplification, mapping, bias correction and internal controls. On the study's bioinformatics: Productive rearrangements were retained, and unique TCRbeta sequences were defined by the CDR3 nucleotide sequence together with the V and J gene. Donor-reactive sequences required at least 5-fold expansion in CFSE-low cells versus unstimulated pre-transplant cells and at least 0.01% frequency. To ensure at least 90% detection power, minimum frequency thresholds were set for each subject based on that subject's lowest-template unstimulated sample. Jensen-Shannon divergence between the top 1000 TCRbeta sequences after and before transplant was used to measure repertoire turnover. Changes in detection of donor-reactive sequences were assessed with two-sided Fisher's exact tests. The table comes from immuneACCESS by way of TCRdb, which keeps in-frame sequences with V and J called. Part of the clones is missing from these tables; in studies checked, under half for an unresolved V gene and the rest for unknown reasons. V and J calls and clone size are copied from that table; D and trimming were computed from the DNA. The table for this sample lists some 120,000 clones; about nine tenths of them were counted only once. Around 0.86% of the sample is held by the ten biggest clonotypes.

From its cysteine to its phenylalanine, the CDR3 spans 13 amino acids. Here the CDR3 DNA is all that survives: 39 bases in frame from base 1. At the junction V is shortened by 4 bases and J by 1 base, with 4 bases in between. Via the germline V gene, CDR1 is SGHDN and CDR2 FVKESK. Unstimulated PBMCs, after thawing, were stained for CD3, CD4 and CD8 and then FACS-sorted into CD3+CD4+ and CD3+CD8+ populations. Randomization to immunosuppression withdrawal applied to every one of the 8 studied subjects. Genomic DNA was isolated with the Qiagen DNeasy Blood and Tissue Kit. On this clone: The specificity of this receptor is unknown. No base quality information exists; no much larger clone differs at one position.

This sample comprised CD4+ T cells from blood, obtained 12 months after liver transplant. The source of this sequence is a human patient who received a liver transplant. Where a transplant has occurred, the graft donor may have supplied some of the T cells. Recombination connected TRBV14 to TRBJ2-2, with the D gene too uncertain to name. The CDR3 amino acid sequence is: CASSPRNTGELFF. DNA sequence: TGTGCCAGCAGCCCCAGGAACACCGGGGAGCTGTTTTTT. The CDR3, completed at both ends by the reference TRBV14 and TRBJ2-2 genes, gives the full variable domain EAGVTQFPSHSVIEKGQTVTLRCDPISGHDNLYWYRRVMGKEIKFLLHFVKESKQDESGMPNNRFLAERTGGTYSTLKVQPAELEDSGVYFCASSPRNTGELFFGEGSRLTVL.